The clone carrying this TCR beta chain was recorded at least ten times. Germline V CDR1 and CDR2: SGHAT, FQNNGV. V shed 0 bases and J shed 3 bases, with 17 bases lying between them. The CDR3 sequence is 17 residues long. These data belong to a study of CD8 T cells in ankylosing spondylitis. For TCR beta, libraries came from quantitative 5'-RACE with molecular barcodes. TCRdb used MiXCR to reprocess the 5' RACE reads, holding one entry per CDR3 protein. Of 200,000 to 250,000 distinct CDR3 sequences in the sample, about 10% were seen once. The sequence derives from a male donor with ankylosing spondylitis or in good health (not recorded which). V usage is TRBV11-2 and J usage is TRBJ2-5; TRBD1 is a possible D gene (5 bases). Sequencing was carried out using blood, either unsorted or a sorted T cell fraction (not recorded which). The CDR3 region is CASSLDRPRDVKETQYF. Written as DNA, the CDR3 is TGTGCCAGCAGCTTAGATCGTCCCAGGGATGTTAAAGAGACCCAGTACTTC.